One sample yielded the 28 T cell receptor beta chains listed below, sequenced in a study of blood T cell repertoires in COVID-19. Method: immunoSEQ multiplex PCR; TCRdb's copy keeps in-frame clones and lacks some. In the table there are more than 150,000 clones, 80% of which are singletons. Material: PBMCs or T cells enriched from blood (not recorded which). The receptors were gathered from a man in his 60s who had been exposed to COVID-19.

The rearrangement joins TRBV30 to TRBJ1-5, with TRBD1 as a possible D gene (5 bases). CDR3 length: 17 residues. Germline V gene lookup returns CDR1 GTSNPN and CDR2 SVGIG (reference sequence). Trimming pared 1 base from V and 3 bases from J, leaving 19 bases between. CDR3 nucleotide sequence: TGTGCCTGGAGTGCGGTCCAGGGTGATTATGCCAATCAGCCCCAGCATTTT. Its translation is CAWSAVQGDYANQPQHF. The full variable domain, in which reference TRBV30 and TRBJ1-5 provide the parts outside the CDR3, is SQTIHQWPATLVQPVGSPLSLECTVEGTSNPNLYWYRQAAGRGLQLLFYSVGIGQISSEVPQNLSASRPQDRQFILSSKKLLLSDSGFYLCAWSAVQGDYANQPQHFGDGTRLSIL.

The chain is built from TRBV5-6 and TRBJ1-4; 7 nucleotides line up with TRBD1. Germline loops: CDR1 SGHDT, CDR2 YYEEEE. V lost 3 bases and J lost 8; bases outside the gene matches: 7. The CDR3 has 14 residues. The CDR3 loop reads CASSWDRGHEKLFF. The CDR3 coding sequence is TGTGCCAGCAGCTGGGACAGAGGGCACGAAAAACTGTTTTTT.

The table lists this clone with a count of one. V and J are TRBV29-1 and TRBJ2-5; 9 bases are shared with TRBD1. J lost 2 bases, V lost 6 bases, and 7 bases had no gene match. This CDR3 has 14 amino acids. The germline V gene encodes CDR1 SQVTM and CDR2 ANQGSEA. The CDR3 protein is CSVRGQGRQETQYF. The DNA of the CDR3 is TGCAGCGTGAGGGGACAGGGTAGGCAAGAGACCCAGTACTTC.

The rearrangement uses TRBV3-1 (or the pseudogene TRBV3-2) and TRBJ1-2; D possibly corresponds to TRBD1 (6 bases). This CDR3 region has 17 residues. V dropped 0 bases and J dropped 6 bases, with 20 bases sitting between them. Germline-derived CDR1 and CDR2 are LGHDT and YNNKEL (reference sequence). The CDR3 bases are TGTGCCAGCAGCCAAGATTTCGGCGTGACAGGAGTCAATGGCTACACCTTC. Protein sequence: CASSQDFGVTGVNGYTF.

V and J are TRBV12-5 and TRBJ2-7; D gene ambiguous. Trimming removed 2 bases from V and 2 bases from J, with 7 bases in between. Germline V gene sequence: CDR1 LGHNT, CDR2 FRNRAP. This CDR3 has 13 residues. The CDR3 DNA reads as TGTGCTAGTGGTTTGCTAGACCCCTACGAGCAGTACTTC. Its protein is CASGLLDPYEQYF.

CDR3 bases: TGTGCCAGCAGCTTAGGGACCAGGGGCCAGACAGATACGCAGTATTTT. This gives the protein CASSLGTRGQTDTQYF. This chain joins TRBV11-3 and TRBJ2-3; possible D gene TRBD1, 6 bases. This CDR3 contains 16 residues. Germline CDR1 is SGHNT and CDR2 is YENEEA. The ends were cut back, 1 base at V and 3 bases at J, with 14 bases in the middle. Supplemented by reference TRBV11-3 and TRBJ2-3, the full variable domain reads EAGVVQSPRYKIIEKKQPVAFWCNPISGHNTLYWYLQNLGQGPELLIRYENEEAVDDSQLPKDRFSAERLKGVDSTLKIQPAELGDSAVYLCASSLGTRGQTDTQYFGPGTRLTVL.

The chain uses TRBV15 and TRBJ1-5, with 7 bases identical to TRBD1. This CDR3 region has 16 residues. Germline values: CDR1 LNHNV, CDR2 YYDKDF (reference sequence). Unmatched junction bases numbered 6, after V lost 0 bases and J lost 4 bases. The CDR3 bases are TGTGCCACCAGCAGAGATCGAGGACAGGCGAATCAGCCCCAGCATTTT. The encoded protein is CATSRDRGQANQPQHF.

V and J are TRBV5-6 and TRBJ2-1; TRBD2 matches 8 bases. Germline CDR1 SGHDT, CDR2 YYEEEE. V trimming: 3 bases; J trimming: 10 bases; junction bases outside the gene matches: 15. The CDR3 extends over 16 amino acids. CDR3 residues: CASSSTGLVSPLEQFF. CDR3 in DNA: TGTGCCAGCAGCTCGACGGGACTAGTTTCGCCCCTGGAGCAGTTCTTC. The whole variable domain, remainder taken from reference TRBV5-6 and TRBJ2-1, is DAGVTQSPTHLIKTRGQQVTLRCSPKSGHDTVSWYQQALGQGPQFIFQYYEEEERQRGNFPDRFSGHQFPNYSSELNVNALLLGDSALYLCASSSTGLVSPLEQFFGPGTRLTVL.

This chain connects TRBV6-5 to TRBJ2-7, with D maybe TRBD1 (5 bases). The germline V and J ends were trimmed by 7 bases and 7 bases, with 17 bases remaining between them. Germline CDR1 reads MNHEY; CDR2 reads SVGAGI. This CDR3 is built from 13 residues. CDR3 sequence reads: CASTRKTQGEQYF. In DNA form, the CDR3 reads TGTGCCAGCACACGAAAAACCCAGGGTGAGCAGTACTTC.

This sequence joins TRBV9 and TRBJ2-1; 10 bases fit TRBD2. Germline V gene sequence: CDR1 SGDLS, CDR2 YYNGEE. The ends lost 2 bases at V and 6 bases at J; junction bases unmatched: 8. This CDR3 is 16 amino acids long. The CDR3 here is CASSVFGLAGANEQFF. The CDR3 bases are TGTGCCAGCAGCGTCTTCGGGCTAGCGGGAGCCAATGAGCAGTTCTTC.

J is TRBJ1-5 and V is TRBV27; 8 bases line up with TRBD1. The CDR3 runs 17 residues. J gave up 0 bases and V 5 bases, and 9 bases lay outside the gene matches. Germline CDR1 is MNHEY and CDR2 is SMNVEV (reference sequence). The CDR3 DNA reads as TGTGCCAGCAGTCCCTGGACAGGGCCGATTAGCAATCAGCCCCAGCATTTT. This encodes CASSPWTGPISNQPQHF.

The chain couples TRBV27 to TRBJ1-5; possibly TRBD1 for D (5 bases). Looked up from germline, CDR1 is MNHEY and CDR2 is SMNVEV (reference sequence). V shed 6 bases and J shed 3 bases, with 18 bases lying between them. The CDR3 is made up of 16 amino acids. The CDR3 DNA sequence: TGTGCCAGCAGCCCCGGGCTCAGGGTCGACAATCAGCCCCAGCATTTT. Its translation: CASSPGLRVDNQPQHF.

V is TRBV7-2 and J is TRBJ2-3, with D perhaps matching TRBD1 (5 bases). Germline lookup yields CDR1 SGHTA and CDR2 FQGNSA. Trimming shortened V by 5 bases and J by 5 bases, and 11 bases separated the two germline ends. The CDR3 totals 13 residues. CDR3 sequence (DNA): TGTGCCAGCAGCATCCTTCAGGGAGATACGCAGTATTTT. Translated: CASSILQGDTQYF.

The chain employs TRBV27 and TRBJ2-7, with D perhaps matching TRBD1 (5 bases). This CDR3 contains 14 residues. V lost 5 bases, J lost 3 bases, and 14 bases lay in between. Germline V gives CDR1 MNHEY, CDR2 SMNVEV (reference sequence). The chain's CDR3 is CASSIRGDVYEQYF. The DNA for the CDR3 is TGTGCCAGCAGTATAAGGGGCGATGTCTACGAGCAGTACTTC.

This chain joins TRBV11-3 and TRBJ2-3; TRBD2 matches at 9 bases. In germline, CDR1 is SGHNT, CDR2 YENEEA. Trimming cost V 5 bases and J 5 bases; bases outside gene matches: 11. CDR3 length: 16 residues. CDR3: CASSRGGGIFLDTQYF. CDR3 nucleotides: TGTGCCAGCAGCCGCGGGGGGGGGATCTTTCTAGATACGCAGTATTTT.

The V call is TRBV30, the J call TRBJ1-1; TRBD1 aligns across 7 bases. The CDR3 is 15 amino acids. Losses at the gene ends were 0 bases for V and 4 bases for J; bases not matched to a gene: 8. Germline CDR1 and CDR2: GTSNPN and SVGIG (reference sequence). The CDR3 here is CAWSVKGGRGTEAFF. CDR3 sequence (DNA): TGTGCCTGGAGTGTAAAAGGGGGCCGGGGCACTGAAGCTTTCTTT.

A few counts support this clone. This rearrangement joins TRBV7-6 to TRBJ2-5, with TRBD1 matching over 8 bases. CDR3 size: 17 residues. Germline V gene data show CDR1 as SGHVS and CDR2 as FNYEAQ. V lost 5 bases, J lost 4 bases, and 15 bases stayed unmatched. The CDR3 bases are TGTGCCAGCAGCCCTCCGGGGGTACAGGGGGGCTCAGAGACCCAGTACTTC. Encoded protein: CASSPPGVQGGSETQYF.

This clone was observed a few times. The DNA for the CDR3 is TGTGCCAGCTCACCACCGACGACAGGGGGCGGCTATGGCTACACCTTC. It encodes CASSPPTTGGGYGYTF. The gene calls are TRBV18 and TRBJ1-2, with TRBD1 matching 10 bases. This CDR3 contains 16 residues. Germline values: CDR1 KGHSH, CDR2 LQKENI. Trimming cost V 0 bases and J 4 bases; bases outside gene matches: 5.

The J gene is TRBJ1-3, the V gene TRBV6-5; D unclear. The germline CDR1 and CDR2 sequences are MNHEY and SVGAGI. This CDR3 has 13 amino acids. V gave up 6 bases and J gave up 0 bases, with 6 bases separating them. CDR3 DNA sequence: TGTGCCAGCAGAGACAACTCTGGAAACACCATATATTTT. This codes for CASRDNSGNTIYF.

The chain is built from TRBV7-2 and TRBJ2-7; D is uncertain. Germline V lookup: CDR1 SGHTA, CDR2 FQGNSA. The CDR3 has 12 residues. Trimming removed 3 bases at V and 8 bases at J, with 11 bases between. In DNA, the CDR3 is TGTGCCAGCAGCTTTCTCTCCGAGCAGCAGTACTTC. The encoded protein is CASSFLSEQQYF.

The gene calls are TRBV7-9 and TRBJ2-1; 9 nucleotides agree with TRBD2. Germline V gene sequence: CDR1 SEHNR, CDR2 FQNEAQ (reference sequence). The CDR3 runs 16 residues. The ends lost 7 bases at V and 6 bases at J; junction bases unmatched: 13. The CDR3 coding sequence is TGTGCCAGCACCCGATCCCGGACTAGCGACGGCAATGAGCAGTTCTTC. Protein product: CASTRSRTSDGNEQFF.

The chain combines TRBV7-9 with TRBJ2-2, with 7 bases fitting TRBD2. Germline CDR1 reads SEHNR; CDR2 reads FQNEAQ (reference sequence). The trim removed 1 base at V and 1 base at J, leaving 3 bases unmatched. CDR3 length: 16 amino acids. The chain's CDR3 is CASSLGLAVNTGELFF. For the CDR3, the DNA is TGTGCCAGCAGCTTAGGTCTAGCGGTGAACACCGGGGAGCTGTTTTTT.

The gene calls are TRBV9 and TRBJ2-1; 14 bases line up with TRBD2. V shed 4 bases and J 9 bases; nucleotides not matched to a gene: 9. This CDR3 comprises 16 residues. The germline CDR1 and CDR2 sequences are SGDLS and YYNGEE. The CDR3 bases are TGTGCCAGCAGCTCCCGGGGACTAGCGGGAGCCGGTGAGCAGTTCTTC. Protein: CASSSRGLAGAGEQFF.

The V and J genes are TRBV7-2 and TRBJ2-7, with TRBD2 as a possible D gene (5 bases). The germline V and J ends were trimmed by 5 bases and 6 bases, with 17 bases remaining between them. The CDR3 spans 14 residues. The V gene's germline CDR1 is SGHTA and CDR2 FQGNSA. The CDR3 reads CASSIGVGHSEQYF. CDR3 coding DNA: TGTGCCAGCAGCATCGGGGTGGGTCACAGCGAGCAGTACTTC.

The chain is built from TRBV7-6 and TRBJ2-7; 10 bases are shared with TRBD1. Per germline, CDR1 SGHVS and CDR2 FNYEAQ. The V gene end was trimmed by 5 bases and the J gene end by 1 base; junction bases not matched to a gene: 11. CDR3 size: 17 residues. The CDR3 reads CASSRGTGAVGSYEQYF. In nucleotides, the CDR3 is TGTGCCAGCAGCAGGGGGACAGGGGCAGTTGGGTCCTACGAGCAGTACTTC.

The J gene is TRBJ1-5, the V gene TRBV7-2; a possible D gene is TRBD1 (5 bases). The CDR3 contains 12 residues. V lost 5 bases and J lost 11, with 13 bases in between. Germline CDR1 and CDR2: SGHTA and FQGNSA. As DNA, the CDR3 is TGTGCCAGCAGCCTGCCAGCCAGGGCCCAGCATTTT. Encoded protein: CASSLPARAQHF.

This clone showed up just once. The rearrangement links TRBV12-3 or TRBV12-4 to TRBJ1-1; TRBD1 is a possible D gene (5 bases). V lost 6 bases to trimming and J lost 2 bases, with 10 bases between them. The CDR3 totals 13 residues. CDR3: CASSRGSNTEAFF. As DNA, the CDR3 is TGTGCCAGCAGCCGGGGGTCAAACACTGAAGCTTTCTTT.

The chain links TRBV5-1 to TRBJ2-2; 9 bases match TRBD1. The junction had 10 bases not matched to a gene; V was cut back by 4 bases and J by 6 bases. Germline CDR1 reads SGHRS; CDR2 reads YFSETQ. CDR3 length: 16 amino acids. CDR3 in amino acids: CASSRKDRGGAGELFF. The CDR3 nucleotides are TGCGCCAGCAGCCGGAAGGACAGGGGAGGCGCCGGGGAGCTGTTTTTT.